These 30 T cell receptor beta chains originate from one sample sequenced in a study of cytomegalovirus exposure and HLA in healthy donors. PCR primers comprised 60 Vbeta and 13 Jbeta primers. Sequenced by immunoSEQ multiplex PCR; TCRdb stores in-frame clones only, minus some. This table has some 130,000 clones, 70% to 85% appearing once. The source material was PBMCs. These receptors came from a boy aged 5-17 years in good health and CMV-seronegative.

CDR3 in amino acids: CASSSDGGALGNTIYF. The DNA for the CDR3 is TGCGCCAGCAGTTCTGATGGGGGGGCTTTAGGAAACACCATATATTTT. The V and J genes are TRBV5-1 and TRBJ1-3; D is possibly TRBD1 (6 bases). The CDR3 totals 16 residues. V shed 5 bases and J shed 4 bases, with 19 bases lying between them. Germline CDR1 is SGHRS and CDR2 is YFSETQ.

The rearrangement joins TRBV6-4 to TRBJ2-1, with TRBD2 matching over 9 bases. The CDR3 spans 17 residues. Germline values: CDR1 MRHNA, CDR2 SNTAGT. With 7 bases clipped from V and 6 bases from J, the junction kept 16 bases outside the gene matches. Written as DNA, the CDR3 is TGTGCCAGCATCCGACGGGCTAGCGGGAATAAAGCCAATGAGCAGTTCTTC. This gives the protein CASIRRASGNKANEQFF.

CDR3 DNA: TGTGCCAGCAGTGAAGACAGAGCCTATGGCTACACCTTC. The encoded protein is CASSEDRAYGYTF. V and J are TRBV2 and TRBJ1-2; D is undetermined. The ends were cut back, 1 base at V and 4 bases at J, with 7 bases in the middle. The germline V gene has CDR1 SNHLY and CDR2 FYNNEI. The length of the CDR3 is 13 residues.

The chain is built from TRBV19 and TRBJ1-2, with 7 bases lining up with TRBD1. Trimming took 5 bases from V and 7 from J; bases not matched to a gene: 10. The germline V gene encodes CDR1 LNHDA and CDR2 SQIVND (reference sequence). This CDR3 has 14 residues. The CDR3 is CASSPTVTGRGYTF. Written as DNA, the CDR3 is TGTGCCAGTAGTCCGACGGTGACAGGGCGTGGCTACACCTTC.

The rearrangement joins TRBV7-6 to TRBJ2-2, with 7 nucleotides matching TRBD2. CDR3 length: 15 residues. Germline values: CDR1 SGHVS, CDR2 FNYEAQ. Germline trimming cut 5 bases from V and 4 bases from J; bases unmatched to any gene: 7. CDR3 sequence: CASSLGTTITGELFF. The CDR3 nucleotides are TGTGCCAGCAGCCTAGGGACTACAATCACCGGGGAGCTGTTTTTT.

The rearrangement joins TRBV28 to TRBJ2-7; 10 bases are shared with TRBD1. Per the germline V gene, CDR1 is MDHEN and CDR2 is SYDVKM. This CDR3 is 16 amino acids long. The V and J ends lost 1 base and 3 bases, in that order; junction bases with no gene match: 6. CDR3 nucleotides: TGTGCCAGCAGTTTATTCTGGGACAGGGGTAGCTACGAGCAGTACTTC. It yields the protein CASSLFWDRGSYEQYF.

The chain has TRBV7-2 and TRBJ2-2, with unresolved D. Germline CDR1 is SGHTA and CDR2 is FQGNSA. There are 16 residues in the CDR3. Trimming cost V 1 base and J 0 bases, with 9 bases left between them. The chain's CDR3 is CASSLGGPANTGELFF. As DNA, the CDR3 is TGTGCCAGCAGCTTAGGAGGTCCCGCGAACACCGGGGAGCTGTTTTTT.

The CDR3 loop is CAWIRDNSYEQYF. The CDR3, as DNA: TGTGCCTGGATTCGGGACAACTCCTACGAGCAGTACTTC. This chain links TRBV30 with TRBJ2-7, with D perhaps matching TRBD1 (6 bases). Per germline, CDR1 GTSNPN and CDR2 SVGIG (reference sequence). The CDR3 spans 13 residues. The germline V and J ends were trimmed by 4 bases and 0 bases, with 10 bases remaining between them.

J is TRBJ1-2 and V is TRBV7-9, with D unresolved. V was cut by 1 base and J by 3 bases, with 15 bases left in between. The CDR3 length is 16 residues. CDR1 SEHNR and CDR2 FQNEAQ come from the germline V gene (reference sequence). The CDR3 is CASSLVMRAGDYGYTF. The CDR3 DNA sequence: TGTGCCAGCAGCTTAGTAATGAGGGCCGGAGACTATGGCTACACCTTC.

The rearrangement links TRBV28 to TRBJ2-2, with D possibly TRBD2 on 6 matching bases. The CDR3 is made up of 15 amino acids. Germline V CDR1 and CDR2: MDHEN, SYDVKM. Trimming took off 7 bases at V and 2 bases at J, with 14 bases between the two ends. CDR3 nucleotides: TGTGCCAGCAACCCGGGGGAACTAAACACCGGGGAGCTGTTTTTT. Protein product: CASNPGELNTGELFF.

V usage is TRBV4-1 and J usage is TRBJ2-1, with 7 nucleotides matching TRBD1. Germline CDR1 is MGHRA and CDR2 is YSYEKL. Unmatched junction bases numbered 9, after V lost 1 base and J lost 0 bases. This CDR3 has 18 amino acids. The CDR3 protein is CASSQADRDSSSYNEQFF. CDR3 nucleotides: TGCGCCAGCAGCCAAGCGGATCGGGACAGCAGCTCCTACAATGAGCAGTTCTTC.

The rearrangement links TRBV9 to TRBJ2-7, with D possibly TRBD2 on 5 matching bases. The CDR3 has 18 residues. With 7 bases removed from V and 7 bases from J, the gap between germline ends came to 33 bases. The germline V gene encodes CDR1 SGDLS and CDR2 YYNGEE. CDR3 amino acids: CASYLRGGETPFSGEQYF. CDR3 sequence (DNA): TGTGCCAGCTACCTACGAGGAGGCGAAACTCCTTTCTCGGGGGAGCAGTACTTC. Looking up the rest from reference TRBV9 and TRBJ2-7 gives the full variable domain: DSGVTQTPKHLITATGQRVTLRCSPRSGDLSVYWYQQSLDQGLQFLIQYYNGEERAKGNILERFSAQQFPDLHSELNLSSLELGDSALYFCASYLRGGETPFSGEQYFGPGTRLTVT.

V usage is TRBV6-4 and J usage is TRBJ1-2; 9 bases are a match to TRBD1. CDR1 is MRHNA and CDR2 is SNTAGT in the germline V gene. V lost 6 bases to trimming and J lost 6 bases; unmatched junction nucleotides: 8. This CDR3 is 14 amino acids long. CDR3 loop: CASRSGQGIDGYTF. As DNA, the CDR3 is TGTGCCAGCAGATCGGGACAGGGTATAGATGGCTACACCTTC.

The CDR3 DNA reads TGTGCCAGCAGTGTGATGGGGCCGAGCTCCTATAATTCACCCCTCCACTTT. It specifies CASSVMGPSSYNSPLHF. The chain combines TRBV2 with TRBJ1-6; perhaps TRBD1 as D (5 bases). Trimming took off 4 bases at V and 0 bases at J, with 13 bases between the two ends. The CDR3 totals 17 residues. CDR1 is SNHLY and CDR2 is FYNNEI in the germline V gene.

The chain combines TRBV7-2 with TRBJ1-1, with D unclear. CDR1 and CDR2 from the germline V gene are SGHTA and FQGNSA. The length of the CDR3 is 13 residues. V was shortened by 3 bases and J by 0 bases, with 5 bases between the two germline ends. Written as DNA, the CDR3 is TGTGCCAGCAGCTTTGAGGTGAACACTGAAGCTTTCTTT. Protein: CASSFEVNTEAFF.

The rearrangement uses TRBV7-9 and TRBJ2-1, with D possibly being TRBD2 (6 bases). This CDR3 region has 17 residues. Per the germline V gene, CDR1 is SEHNR and CDR2 is FQNEAQ (reference sequence). V was shortened by 5 bases and J by 3 bases, with 20 bases between the two germline ends. CDR3 in DNA: TGTGCCAGCAGCCCGAGACCCACGGGAGCGGACTACAATGAGCAGTTCTTC. Translating it yields CASSPRPTGADYNEQFF.

The chain has TRBV5-6 and TRBJ2-5, with D hard to call. The V and J ends lost 0 bases and 7 bases respectively, with 4 bases between them. Germline assignment: CDR1 SGHDT and CDR2 YYEEEE. The CDR3 is 11 amino acids. The CDR3 DNA is TGTGCCAGCAGCTTGGGAGGGACCCAGTACTTC. As protein: CASSLGGTQYF.

The genes are TRBV6-5 and TRBJ1-3; D call uncertain. This CDR3 is built from 15 residues. Trimming shortened V by 10 bases and J by 0 bases, and 16 bases separated the two germline ends. Germline assignment: CDR1 MNHEY and CDR2 SVGAGI. The DNA of the CDR3 is TGTGCCACGGCGAGGACTTACGACTCTGGAAACACCATATATTTT. This codes for CATARTYDSGNTIYF.

The DNA for the CDR3 is TGTGCCAGCATTATGGACTTGGCGGGCGATGAGCAGTTCTTC. It is translated as CASIMDLAGDEQFF. The genes are TRBV2 and TRBJ2-1; perhaps TRBD2 as D (5 bases). The CDR3 is 14 residues long. V shed 7 bases and J shed 8 bases, with 18 bases lying between them. Germline V gives CDR1 SNHLY, CDR2 FYNNEI.

This rearrangement joins TRBV25-1 to TRBJ2-3, with 10 bases that match TRBD1. The CDR3 spans 15 residues. The germline V gene encodes CDR1 MGHDK and CDR2 SYGVNS. V was clipped by 5 bases and J by 1 base; unmatched bases: 3. The CDR3 DNA is TGTGCCAGCAGTCCAGGGACAGGGGGCACAGATACGCAGTATTTT. It specifies CASSPGTGGTDTQYF.

V usage is TRBV5-1 and J usage is TRBJ2-7, with 7 bases fitting TRBD1. The length of the CDR3 is 15 residues. With 4 bases clipped from V and 2 bases from J, the junction kept 9 bases outside the gene matches. Germline lookup yields CDR1 SGHRS and CDR2 YFSETQ. CDR3 loop: CASSGLGQGAYEQYF. Written as DNA, the CDR3 is TGCGCCAGCAGCGGCCTTGGGCAGGGGGCCTACGAGCAGTACTTC. The full variable domain, rest sourced from reference TRBV5-1 and TRBJ2-7, is KAGVTQTPRYLIKTRGQQVTLSCSPISGHRSVSWYQQTPGQGLQFLFEYFSETQRNKGNFPGRFSGRQFSNSRSEMNVSTLELGDSALYLCASSGLGQGAYEQYFGPGTRLTVT.

The chain has TRBV15 and TRBJ2-7; 9 bases are a match to TRBD2. Unmatched junction bases numbered 11, after V lost 2 bases and J lost 3 bases. The CDR3 covers 17 residues. CDR1 is LNHNV, CDR2 YYDKDF, per germline (reference sequence). CDR3 in amino acids: CATSRSNRGRANYEQYF. As DNA, the CDR3 is TGTGCCACCAGCAGATCTAATCGCGGGAGGGCTAACTACGAGCAGTACTTC.

In nucleotides, the CDR3 is TGTGCCAGCAGTTACTCGAATAGCGGGAGGACCTACGAGCAGTACTTC. It yields the protein CASSYSNSGRTYEQYF. V is TRBV6-5 and J is TRBJ2-7, with TRBD2 matching over 10 bases. The CDR3 length is 16 residues. J lost 2 bases, V lost 0 bases, and 4 bases had no gene match. Germline V CDR1 and CDR2: MNHEY, SVGAGI.

V is TRBV6-1 and J is TRBJ1-4; D is unclear. Per the germline V gene, CDR1 is MNHNS and CDR2 is SASEGT. With 6 bases removed from V and 5 bases from J, the gap between germline ends came to 7 bases. The length of the CDR3 is 12 residues. CDR3 sequence (DNA): TGTGCCAGCAGGAGACTGAATGAAAAACTGTTTTTT. It translates to CASRRLNEKLFF.

The J gene is TRBJ2-2, the V gene TRBV6-1, with a weak D call TRBD2 (5 bases). V was shortened by 8 bases and J by 4 bases, with 17 bases between the two germline ends. The CDR3 covers 15 residues. Germline loops: CDR1 MNHNS, CDR2 SASEGT. The CDR3 loop reads CASLRGPKTTGELFF. The CDR3 DNA reads TGTGCCAGCCTTCGAGGGCCGAAAACCACCGGGGAGCTGTTTTTT.

There are a few counts of this clone. The chain has TRBV14 and TRBJ1-1, with a tentative D call TRBD1 (5 bases). CDR3 length: 14 residues. V lost 4 bases and J lost 4, with 13 bases in between. The V gene's germline CDR1 is SGHDN and CDR2 FVKESK. The CDR3 DNA reads TGTGCCAGCAGCCTTCAGGGTCTAGGCACTGAAGCTTTCTTT. Residues: CASSLQGLGTEAFF.

This chain links TRBV9 with TRBJ2-7, with 8 bases identical to TRBD2. Germline V gene lookup returns CDR1 SGDLS and CDR2 YYNGEE. After removal of 0 bases from V and 3 bases from J, the junction contained 5 bases not matched to a gene. The CDR3 extends over 15 amino acids. The CDR3 DNA reads TGTGCCAGCAGCGTAGGTCCGGCGGGGGGCTACGAGCAGTACTTC. Amino acid sequence: CASSVGPAGGYEQYF.

This chain joins TRBV14 and TRBJ1-4; D may be TRBD1 (5 bases). Germline V lookup: CDR1 SGHDN, CDR2 FVKESK. The germline V and J ends were trimmed by 4 bases and 7 bases, with 16 bases remaining between them. The CDR3 is made up of 15 amino acids. This chain's CDR3 is CASSPGTLRGEKLFF. The CDR3 region has the DNA TGTGCCAGCAGCCCTGGGACTTTGAGAGGTGAAAAACTGTTTTTT.

In its sample, this clone was seen once. The chain combines TRBV18 with TRBJ2-7; TRBD2 matches at 10 bases. This CDR3 region has 16 residues. Germline-derived CDR1 and CDR2 are KGHSH and LQKENI. With 3 bases clipped from V and 6 bases from J, the junction kept 11 bases outside the gene matches. The CDR3 loop is CASSPPLAGAAGEQYF. Written as DNA, the CDR3 is TGTGCCAGCTCACCGCCCCTAGCGGGGGCTGCCGGCGAGCAGTACTTC.

The chain has TRBV7-9 and TRBJ2-3; 9 bases fit TRBD2. V dropped 5 bases and J dropped 5; count of bases not matched to a gene: 11. CDR3 length: 16 amino acids. Germline values: CDR1 SEHNR, CDR2 FQNEAQ (reference sequence). The CDR3 spells CASSPGLAGLIDTQYF. The CDR3 coding sequence is TGTGCCAGCAGCCCCGGGCTAGCGGGATTGATAGATACGCAGTATTTT.